The 10 T cell receptor beta chains in this list originate from one sample, sequenced in a study of blood T cell repertoires in COVID-19. Generated by immunoSEQ multiplex PCR, the TCRdb table keeps only in-frame clones and is missing some. Counted here are about 200,000 clones, over 70% occurring once; the ten biggest clones make up less than 7%. Sequences were obtained from peripheral blood. These receptors were collected from a woman aged 70 to 79 with acute or convalescent COVID-19.

This clone was picked up a small number of times. V gene TRBV18 combines with J gene TRBJ1-1; D is undetermined. CDR3 size: 17 residues. Germline values: CDR1 KGHSH, CDR2 LQKENI. Trimming stripped 2 bases from V and 1 base from J, with 17 bases between. The CDR3 DNA is TGTGCCAGCTCACCAATTAATTATGGCAGTCAGAACACTGAAGCTTTCTTT. It is translated as CASSPINYGSQNTEAFF.

J is TRBJ1-4 and V is TRBV5-1; TRBD1 might be the D (5 bases). Germline V lookup: CDR1 SGHRS, CDR2 YFSETQ. V shed 4 bases and J shed 6 bases, with 10 bases lying between them. This CDR3 comprises 13 residues. The CDR3 nucleotides read TGCGCCAGCAGCGGGGGGAGCTATGAAAAACTGTTTTTT. Protein sequence: CASSGGSYEKLFF.

The chain is built from TRBV5-4 and TRBJ1-2; D is perhaps TRBD1 (6 bases). Germline V gene lookup returns CDR1 SGHNT and CDR2 YYREEE (reference sequence). Between the trimmed V and J ends, which lost 4 bases and 1 base, there was a span of 11 bases. The CDR3 length is 14 residues. Written as DNA, the CDR3 is TGTGCCAGCAGCCCCAGGACAGTTAACTATGGCTACACCTTC. This gives the protein CASSPRTVNYGYTF.

This clone came up a few times. The CDR3 DNA reads as TGCGCCAGCAGCTTGATGTCATTTCAGGCTGGAAACACCATATATTTT. Protein product: CASSLMSFQAGNTIYF. The J gene is TRBJ1-3, the V gene TRBV5-1; D not certain. The CDR3 covers 16 residues. Trimming removed 1 base from V and 2 bases from J, with 13 bases in between. Germline CDR1 is SGHRS and CDR2 is YFSETQ.

This clone was recorded once. This rearrangement joins TRBV14 to TRBJ2-1; D might be TRBD2 (5 bases). There are 13 residues in the CDR3. Germline V gene data show CDR1 as SGHDN and CDR2 as FVKESK. V was pared by 0 bases and J by 9 bases, with 9 bases between. The CDR3 loop is CASSQDPSGEQFF. The CDR3 bases are TGTGCCAGCAGCCAAGATCCAAGCGGTGAGCAGTTCTTC.

The V and J genes are TRBV3-1 (or the pseudogene TRBV3-2) and TRBJ2-7; TRBD1 matches at 8 bases. V shed 8 bases and J 7 bases; nucleotides not matched to a gene: 1. CDR1 and CDR2 from the germline V gene are LGHDT and YNNKEL (reference sequence). The CDR3 has 10 amino acids. In nucleotides, the CDR3 is TGTGCCAGCCGGACAGGGGAGCAGTACTTC. It encodes CASRTGEQYF.

This chain connects TRBV28 to TRBJ2-7; the D gene is possibly TRBD2 (6 bases). The CDR3 runs 14 residues. Germline V gene sequence: CDR1 MDHEN, CDR2 SYDVKM. V dropped 2 bases and J dropped 1 base, with 9 bases sitting between them. This chain's CDR3 is CASSLGTLSYEQYF. CDR3 nucleotide sequence: TGTGCCAGCAGTTTAGGGACTCTGTCCTACGAGCAGTACTTC.

This clone was seen only a few times. The V and J genes are TRBV27 and TRBJ1-2, with D perhaps matching TRBD1 (5 bases). CDR1 and CDR2 from the germline V gene are MNHEY and SMNVEV (reference sequence). Trimming removed 5 bases from V and 1 base from J, with 5 bases in between. The CDR3 extends over 12 amino acids. In DNA, the CDR3 is TGTGCCAGCAGTCAGGGTAACTATGGCTACACCTTC. Its protein is CASSQGNYGYTF.

This chain links TRBV25-1 with TRBJ2-7; tentatively, D is TRBD1 (7 bases). Germline loops: CDR1 MGHDK, CDR2 SYGVNS. The CDR3 consists of 13 residues. V lost 4 bases, J lost 10 bases, and 17 bases lay in between. The DNA of the CDR3 is TGTGCCAGCAGTGCCCCCTCAGGGGGAGGACAGTACTTC. Its protein product is CASSAPSGGGQYF.

The rearrangement links TRBV19 to TRBJ2-1; the match to TRBD2 covers 7 bases. Trimming took 3 bases from V and 4 from J; bases not matched to a gene: 21. Per germline, CDR1 LNHDA and CDR2 SQIVND (reference sequence). This CDR3 comprises 20 residues. CDR3 DNA sequence: TGTGCCAGTAGTATTTTCCAGGTCACGACTAGGGGAGGGACGTACAATGAGCAGTTCTTC. Amino acids: CASSIFQVTTRGGTYNEQFF.